These 28 T cell receptor beta chains share one sample of origin, sequenced in a study of shared clonotypes between healthy human individuals (dated by TCRdb to 2018 to 2021). The library was produced with the immunoSEQ multiplex PCR assay. TCRdb took this table from immuneACCESS and kept in-frame rearrangements with V and J called. Such tables lack part of the clones; where checked against another copy, unresolved V genes explain under half of the gap, and the rest is unexplained. This sample holds 2.3 million or so clones; just over 90% were observed only once. Approximately 0.4% of the sample is taken by the ten largest. Sequencing input: naive CD4+ T cells from PBMCs. Per the publication, the cell subset or site label means: CD45RA+ positively selected. All receptors derive from a man in his late teens or twenties in good health. Some clones in this sample may be carry-over from other donors' samples.

V and J are TRBV5-1 and TRBJ2-7, with 7 bases lining up with TRBD2. Losses at the gene ends were 2 bases for V and 4 bases for J; bases not matched to a gene: 6. The CDR3 has 14 amino acids. The germline V gene encodes CDR1 SGHRS and CDR2 YFSETQ. CDR3 DNA sequence: TGCGCCAGCAGCTTTGAGGCGGGAGATTACGAGCAGTACTTC. Protein product: CASSFEAGDYEQYF.

V is TRBV14 and J is TRBJ1-1; tentatively, D is TRBD1 (5 bases). The CDR3 covers 17 residues. Germline-derived CDR1 and CDR2 are SGHDN and FVKESK. V was shortened by 4 bases and J by 1 base, with 19 bases between the two germline ends. CDR3 in amino acids: CASSLPPVGVKNTEAFF. The CDR3 region has the DNA TGTGCCAGCAGCCTTCCCCCGGTGGGGGTAAAGAACACTGAAGCTTTCTTT.

The V and J genes are TRBV4-2 and TRBJ2-7; D possibly corresponds to TRBD1 (6 bases). The CDR3 runs 16 residues. Germline CDR1 and CDR2: LGHNA and YNFKEQ. V was cut by 2 bases and J by 6 bases, with 20 bases left in between. The CDR3 DNA follows: TGTGCCAGCAGCCAACTTTTAGACAGGTCCCGCGGCGAGCAGTACTTC. Its translation is CASSQLLDRSRGEQYF.

The chain has TRBV4-1 and TRBJ1-4; D is undetermined. The CDR3 has 17 amino acids. Between the trimmed V and J ends, which lost 3 bases and 0 bases, there was a span of 14 bases. Germline assignment: CDR1 MGHRA and CDR2 YSYEKL. CDR3 in amino acids: CASSQRMQLATNEKLFF. The CDR3 bases are TGCGCCAGCAGCCAGCGTATGCAGCTCGCAACTAATGAAAAACTGTTTTTT.

V usage is TRBV27 and J usage is TRBJ2-2; D unclear. Looked up from germline, CDR1 is MNHEY and CDR2 is SMNVEV (reference sequence). This CDR3 spans 13 amino acids. The V end was cut by 6 bases, the J end by 1 base, with 6 bases between. Here the CDR3 DNA reads TGTGCCAGCAGAGTGGGGAACACCGGGGAGCTGTTTTTT. Translating it yields CASRVGNTGELFF.

The CDR3 sequence: CATSRDRARNTGELFF. As DNA, the CDR3 is TGTGCCACCAGCAGAGACAGGGCCCGAAACACCGGGGAGCTGTTTTTT. This rearrangement joins TRBV15 to TRBJ2-2, with TRBD1 as a possible D gene (5 bases). The CDR3 length is 16 residues. V shed 0 bases and J shed 2 bases, with 10 bases lying between them. Germline V gene data show CDR1 as LNHNV and CDR2 as YYDKDF (reference sequence).

The chain is built from TRBV28 and TRBJ1-1, with D unclear. V was pared by 7 bases and J by 0 bases, with 12 bases between. This CDR3 is built from 14 residues. Germline V lookup: CDR1 MDHEN, CDR2 SYDVKM. In DNA, the CDR3 is TGTGCCAGCACCACAAACGGAATGAACACTGAAGCTTTCTTT. Its translation: CASTTNGMNTEAFF.

This clone was seen only once. The chain employs TRBV11-1 and TRBJ2-2; D unresolved. Trimming shortened V by 4 bases and J by 8 bases, and 8 bases separated the two germline ends. This CDR3 contains 12 residues. CDR1 SGHAT and CDR2 FQDESV come from the germline V gene (reference sequence). The CDR3 region is CASSYIVGELFF. In DNA form, the CDR3 reads TGTGCCAGCAGCTATATAGTAGGGGAGCTGTTTTTT.

J is TRBJ2-2 and V is TRBV27; 11 nucleotides agree with TRBD1. The CDR3 is 15 amino acids. J lost 7 bases, V lost 5 bases, and 6 bases had no gene match. The germline V gene has CDR1 MNHEY and CDR2 SMNVEV (reference sequence). DNA for the CDR3: TGTGCCAGCAGTAGAGGACAGGGGGCTAACGGGGAGCTGTTTTTT. Its protein is CASSRGQGANGELFF.

The rearrangement uses TRBV2 and TRBJ2-7; D call uncertain. V was trimmed by 6 bases and J by 3 bases, leaving 6 bases between them. Germline CDR1 SNHLY, CDR2 FYNNEI. This CDR3 comprises 11 residues. CDR3 coding DNA: TGTGCCAGCAGAAGGATCTACGAGCAGTACTTC. Amino acids: CASRRIYEQYF.

This clone has a single count. This chain uses TRBV21-1 with TRBJ2-7; TRBD2 was called by the table and not checked on the DNA. TRBV21-1 is noted as a pseudogene. The CDR3 extends over 17 amino acids. In DNA form, the CDR3 reads TGTGCCAGCAGCAAAAGGAGGGGGGGACCTCCTACCTACGAGCAGTACTTC. It yields the protein CASSKRRGGPPTYEQYF.

The V and J genes are TRBV4-1 and TRBJ1-1, with a tentative D call TRBD1 (6 bases). The CDR3 length is 17 residues. The V gene's germline CDR1 is MGHRA and CDR2 YSYEKL. V shed 1 base and J shed 4 bases, with 19 bases lying between them. The CDR3 DNA is TGCGCCAGCAGCCAAGCCCAAAGGACAGCCGGAGGCACTGAAGCTTTCTTT. It yields the protein CASSQAQRTAGGTEAFF.

In this sample, this clone turned up once. The chain combines TRBV29-1 with TRBJ2-6, with D perhaps matching TRBD2 (6 bases). The CDR3 length is 17 residues. Between the trimmed V and J ends, which lost 5 bases and 0 bases, there was a span of 17 bases. Germline CDR1 and CDR2: SQVTM and ANQGSEA. CDR3 sequence reads: CSVWGDEQSSGANVLTF. The CDR3 bases are TGCAGCGTTTGGGGGGACGAACAAAGCTCTGGGGCCAACGTCCTGACTTTC.

This rearrangement joins TRBV2 to TRBJ1-2; 9 nucleotides line up with TRBD1. Per germline, CDR1 SNHLY and CDR2 FYNNEI. With 6 bases clipped from V and 5 bases from J, the junction kept 7 bases outside the gene matches. The CDR3 consists of 14 residues. The chain's CDR3 is CASRTTGGVYGYTF. For the CDR3, the DNA is TGTGCCAGCAGAACGACAGGGGGGGTATATGGCTACACCTTC. Using reference TRBV2 and TRBJ1-2 for the parts outside the CDR3, the full variable domain is EPEVTQTPSHQVTQMGQEVILRCVPISNHLYFYWYRQILGQKVEFLVSFYNNEISEKSEIFDDQFSVERPDGSNFTLKIRSTKLEDSAMYFCASRTTGGVYGYTFGSGTRLTVV.

CDR3 nucleotides: TGTGCCAGCAGTCCAGCGGGAGGGGGGTACAATGAGCAGTTCTTC. Its protein product is CASSPAGGGYNEQFF. The rearrangement uses TRBV27 and TRBJ2-1; 10 nucleotides line up with TRBD2. V gave up 5 bases and J gave up 4 bases; unmatched junction bases: 5. The CDR3 spans 15 residues. Germline V gene sequence: CDR1 MNHEY, CDR2 SMNVEV (reference sequence).

The rearrangement joins TRBV29-1 to TRBJ2-2, with TRBD2 matching over 13 bases. The germline V gene has CDR1 SQVTM and CDR2 ANQGSEA. CDR3 length: 16 amino acids. With 6 bases clipped from V and 2 bases from J, the junction kept 6 bases outside the gene matches. DNA of the CDR3: TGCAGCGTGCCCGGGACTAGCGGGACCAACACCGGGGAGCTGTTTTTT. Protein sequence: CSVPGTSGTNTGELFF.

Only one count was recorded for this clone. The chain uses TRBV18 and TRBJ2-7; 10 bases match TRBD2. Trimming cost V 5 bases and J 3 bases; bases outside gene matches: 16. Germline V gives CDR1 KGHSH, CDR2 LQKENI. This CDR3 contains 18 residues. The CDR3 here is CASSNQATSGTSVYEQYF. Here the CDR3 DNA reads TGTGCCAGCTCAAACCAGGCAACTAGCGGGACGTCTGTCTACGAGCAGTACTTC.

The chain carries TRBV2 and TRBJ1-1, with a possible D match to TRBD1 (5 bases). Trimming cost V 6 bases and J 5 bases, with 10 bases left between them. The germline gives CDR1 SNHLY, CDR2 FYNNEI. The CDR3 consists of 12 residues. As DNA, the CDR3 is TGTGCCAGCAGAGACAGATCAACTGAAGCTTTCTTT. Translation: CASRDRSTEAFF.

This chain links TRBV6-6 with TRBJ2-7; D gene unclear. The CDR3 is 14 residues long. Trimming removed 0 bases from V and 2 bases from J, with 8 bases in between. Germline V CDR1 and CDR2: MNHNY, SVGAGI (reference sequence). CDR3 sequence (DNA): TGTGCCAGCAGTTACTCCGGATCTGCCTACGAGCAGTACTTC. This translates into CASSYSGSAYEQYF.

The V and J genes are TRBV7-2 and TRBJ1-1; D might be TRBD1 (6 bases). This CDR3 contains 13 residues. V was shortened by 5 bases and J by 11 bases, with 18 bases between the two germline ends. In germline, CDR1 is SGHTA, CDR2 FQGNSA. The CDR3 DNA reads TGTGCCAGCAGCCTGGGAAAAGGGGGGCTGGCTTTCTTT. Amino acid sequence: CASSLGKGGLAFF.

The chain employs TRBV5-4 and TRBJ1-2; no reliable D call. Germline CDR1 is SGHNT and CDR2 is YYREEE (reference sequence). CDR3 length: 14 residues. V lost 2 bases and J lost 11, with 19 bases in between. CDR3 DNA: TGTGCCAGCAGCTTTACTAGTAATCCGACCCAATACACCTTC. Its protein product is CASSFTSNPTQYTF.

This sequence joins TRBV7-2 and TRBJ1-1; D not certain. V gave up 1 base and J gave up 4 bases, with 13 bases separating them. The length of the CDR3 is 15 residues. In germline, CDR1 is SGHTA, CDR2 FQGNSA. The CDR3 DNA sequence: TGTGCCAGCAGCTTAGATCCGAGCCTGGGCACTGAAGCTTTCTTT. It is translated as CASSLDPSLGTEAFF.

This rearrangement joins TRBV6-1 to TRBJ2-7; D is undetermined. Per germline, CDR1 MNHNS and CDR2 SASEGT. CDR3 length: 14 residues. Trimming stripped 1 base from V and 5 bases from J, with 12 bases between. Written as DNA, the CDR3 is TGTGCCAGCAGTGAAGAGTACCCAATGGACGAGCAGTACTTC. Translating it yields CASSEEYPMDEQYF.

This sequence joins TRBV9 and TRBJ1-5; possible D gene TRBD1, 6 bases. CDR1 is SGDLS, CDR2 YYNGEE, per germline. The CDR3 has 14 residues. The ends were cut back, 6 bases at V and 4 bases at J, with 14 bases in the middle. This chain's CDR3 is CASNSGTPNQPQHF. CDR3 coding DNA: TGTGCCAGCAACTCCGGGACACCTAATCAGCCCCAGCATTTT.

The chain links TRBV5-5 to TRBJ2-5; D unclear. Per the germline V gene, CDR1 is SGHKS and CDR2 is YYEKEE (reference sequence). The CDR3 length is 14 residues. The germline V and J ends were trimmed by 4 bases and 1 base, with 11 bases remaining between them. The CDR3 loop is CASSGGPLQETQYF. In DNA form, the CDR3 reads TGTGCCAGCAGCGGTGGGCCGCTCCAAGAGACCCAGTACTTC.

V gene TRBV6-5 combines with J gene TRBJ1-2, with D unclear. Trimming took 2 bases from V and 5 from J, leaving 15 bases between them. The CDR3 runs 15 residues. CDR1 is MNHEY, CDR2 SVGAGI, per germline. The CDR3, as DNA: TGTGCCAGCAGTTACCACCGGGATTATACTTATGGCTACACCTTC. Its translation: CASSYHRDYTYGYTF.

The rearrangement uses TRBV28 and TRBJ1-4, with 10 positions matching TRBD1. The CDR3 runs 16 residues. Germline CDR1 reads MDHEN; CDR2 reads SYDVKM. J was trimmed by 7 bases and V by 7 bases; bases with no gene match: 12. The CDR3, as DNA: TGTGCCAGCACCAATAGACAGGGGGCTCGGGGTGAAAAACTGTTTTTT. Translating it yields CASTNRQGARGEKLFF. The full variable domain, completed using reference TRBV28 and TRBJ1-4, is DVKVTQSSRYLVKRTGEKVFLECVQDMDHENMFWYRQDPGLGLRLIYFSYDVKMKEKGDIPEGYSVSREKKERFSLILESASTNQTSMYLCASTNRQGARGEKLFFGSGTQLSVL.

This chain connects TRBV27 to TRBJ2-1; D not resolved. The germline CDR1 and CDR2 sequences are MNHEY and SMNVEV (reference sequence). This CDR3 comprises 13 residues. V lost 11 bases and J 1 base, leaving 12 bases between the germline ends. CDR3 loop: CASRAESYNEQFF. In DNA form, the CDR3 reads TGTGCCTCCCGGGCGGAGTCCTACAATGAGCAGTTCTTC.